What follows are 5 T cell receptor beta chains derived from one specimen sequenced in a study of CD4 T cell repertoires in COVID-19. No culture step preceded sequencing of the ex vivo isolated memory T cells. The data were produced by immunoSEQ multiplex PCR, yet TCRdb's version contains in-frame clones alone and is incomplete. Of tens of thousands of clones listed, roughly 84% are singletons. Sequenced material: central memory CD4+ T cells from blood, taken before the COVID-19 pandemic. Receptors were obtained from a human donor who had COVID-19.

The chain is built from TRBV29-1 and TRBJ1-1; 12 positions match TRBD1. J lost 3 bases, V lost 6 bases, and 11 bases had no gene match. The CDR3 covers 16 residues. The germline gives CDR1 SQVTM, CDR2 ANQGSEA. For the CDR3, the DNA is TGCAGCGTGGCGAAGGGACAGGGGGCTTGGGACACTGAAGCTTTCTTT. Its protein is CSVAKGQGAWDTEAFF.

This clone occurred once. The V call is TRBV2, the J call TRBJ2-5; weak D call: TRBD2 (7 bases). This CDR3 is 16 amino acids long. Trimming shortened V by 1 base and J by 4 bases, and 16 bases separated the two germline ends. Germline assignment: CDR1 SNHLY and CDR2 FYNNEI. CDR3 sequence (DNA): TGTGCCAGCAGTGAAGAAAGGGGGAGGGTAGGAGAGACCCAGTACTTC. Protein product: CASSEERGRVGETQYF.

The chain couples TRBV29-1 to TRBJ2-3; 8 nucleotides line up with TRBD1. CDR1 is SQVTM and CDR2 is ANQGSEA in the germline V gene. The CDR3 is made up of 14 amino acids. Trimming removed 7 bases from V and 0 bases from J; junction bases left unmatched: 6. The CDR3: CSAAQGGSTDTQYF. The CDR3 DNA is TGCAGCGCTGCACAGGGGGGAAGCACAGATACGCAGTATTTT.

The chain couples TRBV7-2 to TRBJ2-1; 8 bases align to TRBD1. J gave up 5 bases and V 4 bases, and 7 bases lay outside the gene matches. This CDR3 contains 15 residues. Germline CDR1 and CDR2: SGHTA and FQGNSA. The CDR3 protein is CASSYRTGINNEQFF. CDR3 in DNA: TGTGCCAGCAGCTACCGGACAGGGATAAACAATGAGCAGTTCTTC.

The rearrangement joins TRBV2 to TRBJ2-4; D perhaps matches TRBD2 (6 bases). V dropped 8 bases and J dropped 7 bases, with 18 bases sitting between them. CDR1 is SNHLY and CDR2 is FYNNEI in the germline V gene. The CDR3 contains 14 residues. The CDR3 coding sequence is TGTGCCAGCGAACGGACCACTAGCTGGAACATTCAGTACTTC. Encoded protein: CASERTTSWNIQYF.